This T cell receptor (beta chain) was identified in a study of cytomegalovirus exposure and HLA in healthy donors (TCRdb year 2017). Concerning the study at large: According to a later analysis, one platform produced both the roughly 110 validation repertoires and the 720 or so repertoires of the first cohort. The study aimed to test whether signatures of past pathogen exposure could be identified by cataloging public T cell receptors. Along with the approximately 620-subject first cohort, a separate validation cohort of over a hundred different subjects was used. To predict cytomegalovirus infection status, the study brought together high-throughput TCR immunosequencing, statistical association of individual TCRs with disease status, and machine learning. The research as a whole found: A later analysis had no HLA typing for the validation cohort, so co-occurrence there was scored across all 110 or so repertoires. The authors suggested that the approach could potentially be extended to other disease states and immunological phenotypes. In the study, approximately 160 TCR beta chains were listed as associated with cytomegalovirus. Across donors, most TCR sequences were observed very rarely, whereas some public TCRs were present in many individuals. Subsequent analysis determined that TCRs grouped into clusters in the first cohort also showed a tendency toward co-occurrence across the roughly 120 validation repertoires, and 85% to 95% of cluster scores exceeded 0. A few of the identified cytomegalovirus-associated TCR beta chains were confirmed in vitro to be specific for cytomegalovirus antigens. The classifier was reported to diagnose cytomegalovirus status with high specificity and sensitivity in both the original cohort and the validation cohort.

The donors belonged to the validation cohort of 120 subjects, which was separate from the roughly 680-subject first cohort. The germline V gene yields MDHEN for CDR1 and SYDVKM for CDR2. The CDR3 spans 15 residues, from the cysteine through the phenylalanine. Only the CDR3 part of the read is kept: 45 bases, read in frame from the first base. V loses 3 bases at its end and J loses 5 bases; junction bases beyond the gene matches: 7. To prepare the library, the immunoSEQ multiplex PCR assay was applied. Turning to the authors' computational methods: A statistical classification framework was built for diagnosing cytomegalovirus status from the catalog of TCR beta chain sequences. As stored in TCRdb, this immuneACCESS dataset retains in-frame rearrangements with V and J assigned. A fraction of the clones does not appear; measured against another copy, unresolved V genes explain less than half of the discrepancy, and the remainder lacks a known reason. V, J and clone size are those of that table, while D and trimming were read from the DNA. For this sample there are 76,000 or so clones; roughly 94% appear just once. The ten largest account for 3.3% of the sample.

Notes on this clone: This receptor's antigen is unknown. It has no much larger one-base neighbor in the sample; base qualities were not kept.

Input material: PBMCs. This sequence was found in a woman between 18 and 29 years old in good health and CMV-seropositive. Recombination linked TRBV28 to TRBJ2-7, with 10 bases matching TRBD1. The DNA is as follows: TGTGCCAGCAGTTTTATCGGGACAGGGGTTGACGAGCAGTACTTC. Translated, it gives CASSFIGTGVDEQYF.